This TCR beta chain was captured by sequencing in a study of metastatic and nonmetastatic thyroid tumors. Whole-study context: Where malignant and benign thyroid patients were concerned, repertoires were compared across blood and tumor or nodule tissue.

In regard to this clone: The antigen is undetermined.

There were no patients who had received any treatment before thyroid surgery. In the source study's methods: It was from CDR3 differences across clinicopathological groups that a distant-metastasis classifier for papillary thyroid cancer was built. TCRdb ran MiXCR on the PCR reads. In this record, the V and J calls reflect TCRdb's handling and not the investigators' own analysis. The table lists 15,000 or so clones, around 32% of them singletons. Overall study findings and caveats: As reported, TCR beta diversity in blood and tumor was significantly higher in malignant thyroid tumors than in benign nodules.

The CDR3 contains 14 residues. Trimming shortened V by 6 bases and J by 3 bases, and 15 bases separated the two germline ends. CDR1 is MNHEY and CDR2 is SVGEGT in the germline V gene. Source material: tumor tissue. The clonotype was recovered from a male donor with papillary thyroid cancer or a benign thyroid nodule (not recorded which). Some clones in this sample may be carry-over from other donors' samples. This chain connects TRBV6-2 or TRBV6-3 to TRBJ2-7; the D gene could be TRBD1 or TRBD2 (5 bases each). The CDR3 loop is CASSPGTASYEQYF. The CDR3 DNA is TGTGCCAGCAGCCCCGGGACGGCGAGCTACGAGCAGTACTTC.